The 20 T cell receptor beta chains below come from one sample, sequenced in a study of cytomegalovirus exposure and HLA in healthy donors. The PCR made use of 60 Vbeta and 13 Jbeta primers. Generated by immunoSEQ multiplex PCR, the TCRdb table keeps only in-frame clones and is missing some. The sample lists approximately 85,000 clones, 80% seen once, with approximately 30% in the top ten. The sequencing input was PBMCs. These receptors all stem from a man in his fifties in good health and CMV-seropositive.

V usage is TRBV30 and J usage is TRBJ2-1, with TRBD1 as a possible D gene (5 bases). Germline V CDR1 and CDR2: GTSNPN, SVGIG (reference sequence). This CDR3 is 18 amino acids long. V dropped 0 bases and J dropped 3 bases, with 21 bases sitting between them. CDR3 loop: CAWSVWGRGGTIYNEQFF. The DNA of the CDR3 is TGTGCCTGGAGTGTTTGGGGCCGAGGCGGCACCATCTACAATGAGCAGTTCTTC.

V is TRBV7-7 and J is TRBJ2-7; the D gene is possibly TRBD1 (6 bases). V was pared by 5 bases and J by 3 bases, with 23 bases between. Germline values: CDR1 SSHAT, CDR2 FNYEAQ (reference sequence). This CDR3 spans 17 amino acids. The CDR3 reads CASSPQPRTALNYEQYF. CDR3 nucleotides: TGTGCCAGCAGCCCTCAACCGAGGACAGCGTTGAACTACGAGCAGTACTTC. Based on the CDR3 plus reference TRBV7-7 and TRBJ2-7, the full variable domain is GAGVSQSPRYKVTKRGQDVTLRCDPISSHATLYWYQQALGQGPEFLTYFNYEAQPDKSGLPSDRFSAERPEGSISTLTIQRTEQRDSAMYRCASSPQPRTALNYEQYFGPGTRLTVT.

This chain uses TRBV2 with TRBJ2-7, with 7 bases matching TRBD1. CDR1 is SNHLY, CDR2 FYNNEI, per germline. The V and J ends lost 4 bases and 3 bases, in that order; junction bases with no gene match: 3. This CDR3 comprises 13 residues. The CDR3 DNA sequence: TGTGCCAGCAGTGGGACAGGTTTCTACGAGCAGTACTTC. This codes for CASSGTGFYEQYF.

The chain uses TRBV4-3 and TRBJ2-1, with 9 positions matching TRBD2. This CDR3 is built from 17 residues. The germline V gene has CDR1 LGHNA and CDR2 YSLEER. The ends lost 0 bases at V and 5 bases at J; junction bases unmatched: 8. The CDR3 here is CASSQDITSGPHNEQFF. The CDR3 region has the DNA TGCGCCAGCAGCCAAGATATTACTAGCGGGCCCCACAATGAGCAGTTCTTC.

The chain carries TRBV4-2 and TRBJ2-3; no reliable D call. The CDR3 has 15 residues. The V and J ends lost 0 bases and 1 base respectively, with 8 bases between them. Germline loops: CDR1 LGHNA, CDR2 YNFKEQ. The CDR3 coding sequence is TGTGCCAGCAGCCAAGATAAGCAACGCACAGATACGCAGTATTTT. As protein: CASSQDKQRTDTQYF.

CDR3 sequence reads: CASSPSGTGGSYEQYF. CDR3 bases: TGTGCCAGTAGTCCCTCCGGGACAGGGGGCTCCTACGAGCAGTACTTC. The rearrangement links TRBV19 to TRBJ2-7; 11 bases line up with TRBD1. CDR1 LNHDA and CDR2 SQIVND come from the germline V gene (reference sequence). CDR3 size: 16 residues. Unmatched junction bases numbered 6, after V lost 5 bases and J lost 0 bases. The full variable domain, rest sourced from reference TRBV19 and TRBJ2-7, is DGGITQSPKYLFRKEGQNVTLSCEQNLNHDAMYWYRQDPGQGLRLIYYSQIVNDFQKGDIAEGYSVSREKKESFPLTVTSAQKNPTAFYLCASSPSGTGGSYEQYFGPGTRLTVT.

The genes are TRBV7-9 and TRBJ2-5, with 7 bases lining up with TRBD2. From germline, CDR1 is SEHNR and CDR2 FQNEAQ (reference sequence). The junction had 11 bases not matched to a gene; V was cut back by 1 base and J by 0 bases. The CDR3 totals 18 residues. In DNA, the CDR3 is TGTGCCAGCAGCTTAGGGCTAGCGGAACACTTCGACCAAGAGACCCAGTACTTC. Translation: CASSLGLAEHFDQETQYF.

This clone has just a few counts. The chain carries TRBV11-3 and TRBJ2-1; the match to TRBD2 covers 8 bases. J gave up 5 bases and V 4 bases, and 1 base lay outside the gene matches. Looked up from germline, CDR1 is SGHNT and CDR2 is YENEEA. The CDR3 sequence is 13 residues long. The CDR3 nucleotides are TGTGCCAGCAGCTCCGGGGGGGACAATGAGCAGTTCTTC. Its protein product is CASSSGGDNEQFF.

The chain links TRBV7-9 to TRBJ2-7, with 9 bases that match TRBD2. V lost 5 bases, J lost 2 bases, and 7 bases stayed unmatched. This CDR3 contains 15 residues. Germline CDR1 and CDR2: SEHNR and FQNEAQ (reference sequence). CDR3 sequence: CASSGGLAHAYEQYF. In DNA, the CDR3 is TGTGCCAGCAGCGGGGGACTAGCCCACGCCTACGAGCAGTACTTC.

The rearrangement uses TRBV4-2 and TRBJ2-5, with D uncertain. The CDR3 contains 14 residues. Germline CDR1 and CDR2: LGHNA and YNFKEQ. Trimming removed 0 bases from V and 5 bases from J, with 10 bases in between. Written as DNA, the CDR3 is TGTGCCAGCAGCCAAGATCTGCTAGATGAGACCCAGTACTTC. Translation gives CASSQDLLDETQYF.

The chain couples TRBV6-6 to TRBJ1-5; 9 bases align to TRBD1. Germline CDR1 MNHNY, CDR2 SVGAGI (reference sequence). V trimming: 3 bases; J trimming: 7 bases; junction bases outside the gene matches: 7. This CDR3 contains 15 residues. The CDR3 reads CASSYWDRAEQPQHF. The CDR3 nucleotides are TGTGCCAGCAGTTATTGGGACAGGGCGGAACAGCCCCAGCATTTT.

The chain joins TRBV6-1 to TRBJ1-5, with 7 positions matching TRBD1. The CDR3 length is 15 residues. Unmatched junction bases numbered 6, after V lost 3 bases and J lost 4 bases. Germline loops: CDR1 MNHNS, CDR2 SASEGT. Here the CDR3 DNA reads TGTGCCAGCAGTGACTGGGACAGCTTTAATCAGCCCCAGCATTTT. Encoded protein: CASSDWDSFNQPQHF.

This clone was recorded only once. The V call is TRBV19, the J call TRBJ2-1; no reliable D call. Per the germline V gene, CDR1 is LNHDA and CDR2 is SQIVND (reference sequence). The CDR3 runs 12 residues. Trimming removed 0 bases from V and 9 bases from J, with 6 bases in between. In DNA form, the CDR3 reads TGTGCCAGTAGTATAGATCTGAGTGAGCAGTTCTTC. This sequence encodes CASSIDLSEQFF.

The V gene is TRBV5-1, the J gene TRBJ1-2, with no clear D. The CDR3 consists of 15 residues. Trimming removed 0 bases from V and 4 bases from J, with 13 bases in between. Germline assignment: CDR1 SGHRS and CDR2 YFSETQ. The CDR3 nucleotides read TGCGCCAGCAGCTTGGGCCGAGGGATCCTCTATGGCTACACCTTC. Translation: CASSLGRGILYGYTF.

The V gene is TRBV19, the J gene TRBJ2-1, with 9 positions matching TRBD1. The CDR3 extends over 15 amino acids. Germline CDR1 LNHDA, CDR2 SQIVND (reference sequence). Trimming removed 3 bases from V and 2 bases from J; junction bases left unmatched: 2. As DNA, the CDR3 is TGTGCCAGTAGTATGGGACAGGGTGCCTACAATGAGCAGTTCTTC. Its protein product is CASSMGQGAYNEQFF.

V gene TRBV15 combines with J gene TRBJ1-5; 7 bases are a match to TRBD1. Germline V gives CDR1 LNHNV, CDR2 YYDKDF (reference sequence). After removal of 2 bases from V and 5 bases from J, the junction contained 3 bases not matched to a gene. The CDR3 spans 14 residues. The CDR3 DNA follows: TGTGCCACCAGCAGACAGGGGGAGTATCAGCCCCAGCATTTT. As protein: CATSRQGEYQPQHF.

The chain is built from TRBV4-3 and TRBJ1-4; 7 bases agree with TRBD1. CDR1 is LGHNA and CDR2 is YSLEER in the germline V gene. The CDR3 consists of 17 residues. With V trimmed by 2 bases and J by 7 bases, 13 bases remained unmatched. The chain's CDR3 is CASSQKLTGIGREKLFF. DNA for the CDR3: TGCGCCAGCAGCCAAAAATTGACAGGGATTGGTCGTGAAAAACTGTTTTTT.

The rearrangement joins TRBV18 to TRBJ1-2; TRBD1 matches 10 bases. The germline CDR1 and CDR2 sequences are KGHSH and LQKENI. The CDR3 covers 16 residues. V was clipped by 3 bases and J by 6 bases; unmatched bases: 10. In DNA form, the CDR3 reads TGTGCCAGCTCACCCGCCCCTCGGACAGGGGGAAATGGCTACACCTTC. As protein: CASSPAPRTGGNGYTF.

The chain couples TRBV9 to TRBJ2-2; the match to TRBD2 covers 9 bases. This CDR3 is 16 amino acids long. With V trimmed by 0 bases and J by 4 bases, 4 bases remained unmatched. Germline assignment: CDR1 SGDLS and CDR2 YYNGEE. The CDR3 DNA sequence: TGTGCCAGCAGCGTAGTTGCGGGAGGGTTCACCGGGGAGCTGTTTTTT. Its protein product is CASSVVAGGFTGELFF.

The chain couples TRBV7-9 to TRBJ2-1; D may be TRBD1 (6 bases). The germline V gene encodes CDR1 SEHNR and CDR2 FQNEAQ (reference sequence). The CDR3 runs to 14 residues. V was pared by 7 bases and J by 2 bases, with 12 bases between. CDR3 in DNA: TGTGCCAGCAACAGACAGGCTACCTACAATGAGCAGTTCTTC. Protein product: CASNRQATYNEQFF.